The next 13 T cell receptor beta chains were all read from a single sample in a study of blood T cell repertoires in COVID-19. Sequenced by immunoSEQ multiplex PCR; TCRdb stores in-frame clones only, minus some. The repertoire includes some 150,000 clones, about 88% of them detected once, and under 6% sits in the top ten. Sequencing was carried out using peripheral blood. The source of these receptors is a human donor in a cohort sampled during active COVID-19.

CDR3 sequence: CASSQPFGQLYEQYF. The CDR3 DNA follows: TGCGCCAGCAGCCAACCGTTTGGACAGCTCTACGAGCAGTACTTC. V and J are TRBV4-1 and TRBJ2-7, with D perhaps TRBD1 (6 bases). V dropped 2 bases and J dropped 3 bases, with 14 bases sitting between them. CDR3 length equals 15 residues. Germline CDR1 MGHRA, CDR2 YSYEKL.

The chain links TRBV14 to TRBJ2-7; the match to TRBD1 covers 8 bases. This CDR3 is built from 18 residues. CDR1 is SGHDN, CDR2 FVKESK, per germline. J gave up 3 bases and V 1 base, and 14 bases lay outside the gene matches. CDR3 DNA: TGTGCCAGCAGCCAAGGTCTGATCACCGGGACAGGAGTCTACGAGCAGTACTTC. Protein sequence: CASSQGLITGTGVYEQYF.

This chain links TRBV27 with TRBJ2-2, with TRBD1 matching over 7 bases. The V and J ends lost 3 bases and 0 bases, in that order; junction bases with no gene match: 4. Germline CDR1 reads MNHEY; CDR2 reads SMNVEV (reference sequence). The CDR3 extends over 16 amino acids. In nucleotides, the CDR3 is TGTGCCAGCAGTTTTAGCCAGGGGGCGAACACCGGGGAGCTGTTTTTT. The encoded protein is CASSFSQGANTGELFF.

This rearrangement joins TRBV5-1 to TRBJ1-1; 9 nucleotides align to TRBD1. V lost 4 bases, J lost 2 bases, and 12 bases stayed unmatched. This CDR3 is built from 17 residues. Germline V gene lookup returns CDR1 SGHRS and CDR2 YFSETQ. The CDR3 here is CASSPATGTGLNTEAFF. In DNA form, the CDR3 reads TGCGCCAGCAGCCCCGCGACCGGGACAGGGCTTAACACTGAAGCTTTCTTT.

The chain couples TRBV5-1 to TRBJ2-2, with TRBD1 matching 7 bases. With 4 bases clipped from V and 0 bases from J, the junction kept 3 bases outside the gene matches. CDR1 is SGHRS and CDR2 is YFSETQ in the germline V gene. This CDR3 has 15 residues. The CDR3 DNA sequence: TGCGCCAGCAGCCCACAGGGGACGAACACCGGGGAGCTGTTTTTT. It translates to CASSPQGTNTGELFF.

This chain links TRBV11-2 with TRBJ2-7; 13 positions match TRBD2. The CDR3 has 15 amino acids. The V gene end was trimmed by 1 base and the J gene end by 5 bases; junction bases not matched to a gene: 2. Germline CDR1 is SGHAT and CDR2 is FQNNGV. The CDR3 loop reads CASSLGTSGSDEQYF. As DNA, the CDR3 is TGTGCCAGCAGCTTAGGGACTAGCGGGAGTGACGAGCAGTACTTC.

The V and J genes are TRBV28 and TRBJ2-1; D gene ambiguous. Germline CDR1 and CDR2: MDHEN and SYDVKM. V was pared by 6 bases and J by 7 bases, with 25 bases between. The CDR3 sequence is 17 residues long. DNA for the CDR3: TGTGCCAGCAGCTTCTATATGTACGGTTCTCGGCGGAATGAGCAGTTCTTC. Amino acid sequence: CASSFYMYGSRRNEQFF.

V gene TRBV7-9 combines with J gene TRBJ2-1; TRBD2 agrees at 9 bases. V lost 5 bases, J lost 7 bases, and 3 bases stayed unmatched. Germline V gives CDR1 SEHNR, CDR2 FQNEAQ (reference sequence). This CDR3 is 13 amino acids long. CDR3 DNA: TGTGCCAGCAGCCCCAGCGGGGGGAATGAGCAGTTCTTC. Translating it yields CASSPSGGNEQFF.

In this sample, this clone turned up a few times. V usage is TRBV7-9 and J usage is TRBJ1-1; 7 nucleotides match TRBD1. After removal of 4 bases from V and 0 bases from J, the junction contained 11 bases not matched to a gene. Looked up from germline, CDR1 is SEHNR and CDR2 is FQNEAQ (reference sequence). The CDR3 is 17 residues long. CDR3 sequence: CASSSDKTGKMNTEAFF. CDR3 bases: TGTGCCAGCAGCTCCGACAAGACAGGGAAGATGAACACTGAAGCTTTCTTT.

The J gene is TRBJ2-5, the V gene TRBV7-2; 8 positions agree with TRBD1. This CDR3 is 14 amino acids long. The V gene end was trimmed by 6 bases and the J gene end by 5 bases; junction bases not matched to a gene: 8. The germline CDR1 and CDR2 sequences are SGHTA and FQGNSA. In DNA form, the CDR3 reads TGTGCCAGCAGACGGACAGGGCCTTGGGAGACCCAGTACTTC. Its translation: CASRRTGPWETQYF. Complete variable domain (other parts from reference TRBV7-2 and TRBJ2-5): GAGVSQSPSNKVTEKGKDVELRCDPISGHTALYWYRQSLGQGLEFLIYFQGNSAPDKSGLPSDRFSAERTGGSVSTLTIQRTQQEDSAVYLCASRRTGPWETQYFGPGTRLLVL.

The rearrangement joins TRBV28 to TRBJ2-5; D may be TRBD1 (5 bases). With 5 bases removed from V and 0 bases from J, the gap between germline ends came to 19 bases. CDR3 length equals 17 residues. Germline V gene data show CDR1 as MDHEN and CDR2 as SYDVKM. For the CDR3, the DNA is TGTGCCAGCAGTCGCTTATTCCCGACAGAGTACCAAGAGACCCAGTACTTC. Protein product: CASSRLFPTEYQETQYF.

This chain uses TRBV5-1 with TRBJ2-3, with TRBD1 matching 8 bases. The germline CDR1 and CDR2 sequences are SGHRS and YFSETQ. The V gene end was trimmed by 3 bases and the J gene end by 5 bases; junction bases not matched to a gene: 5. This CDR3 has 14 amino acids. The CDR3 reads CASSSGQGKDTQYF. The CDR3 DNA reads as TGCGCCAGCAGCTCCGGACAGGGCAAAGATACGCAGTATTTT.

The chain combines TRBV18 with TRBJ2-1, with 7 bases that match TRBD1. This CDR3 is built from 14 residues. Germline V gene lookup returns CDR1 KGHSH and CDR2 LQKENI. The J segment lost 9 bases and the V segment lost 3 bases, leaving 8 bases of the junction unmatched. This chain's CDR3 is CASSPQRGQREQFF. The DNA of the CDR3 is TGTGCCAGCTCACCCCAAAGGGGGCAGCGTGAGCAGTTCTTC.